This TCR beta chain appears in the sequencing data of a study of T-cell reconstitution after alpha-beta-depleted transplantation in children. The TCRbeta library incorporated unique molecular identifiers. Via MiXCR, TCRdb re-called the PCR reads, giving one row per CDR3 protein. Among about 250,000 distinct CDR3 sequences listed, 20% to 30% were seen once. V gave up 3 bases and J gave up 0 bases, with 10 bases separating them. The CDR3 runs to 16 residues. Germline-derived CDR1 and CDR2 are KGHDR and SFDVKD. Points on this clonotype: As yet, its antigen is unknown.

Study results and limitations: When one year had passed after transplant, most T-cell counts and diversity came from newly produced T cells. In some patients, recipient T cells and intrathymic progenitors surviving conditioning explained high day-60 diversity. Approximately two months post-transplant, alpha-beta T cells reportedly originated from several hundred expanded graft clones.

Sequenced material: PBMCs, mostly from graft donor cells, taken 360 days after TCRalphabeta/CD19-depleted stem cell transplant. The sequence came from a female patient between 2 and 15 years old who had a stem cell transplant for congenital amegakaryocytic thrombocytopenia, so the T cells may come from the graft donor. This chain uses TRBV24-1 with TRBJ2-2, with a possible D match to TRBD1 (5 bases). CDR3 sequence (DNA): TGTGCCACCAGTGATCCCAGGACAACGAACACCGGGGAGCTGTTTTTT. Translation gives CATSDPRTTNTGELFF.